The present entry profiles one TCR beta chain with its context. As yet, its antigen is unknown. This record belongs to a study of blood T cells in healthy people across ages. Study-level background: Researchers report that template switching captured about one barcoded beta molecule per two T cells. Study-wide findings and caveats: Since the PBMCs were unsorted, naive and antigen-experienced cells could not be conclusively compared. When set beside aged donors, long-lived donors presented more naive CD4+ cells and higher diversity.

Trimming left V 5 bases short and J 11 bases short, with 15 bases between. Germline CDR1 and CDR2: MDHEN and SYDVKM. The CDR3 sequence is 12 residues long. Through a sample-barcoded 5' primer and a J-beta primer mix, a second PCR was run for roughly 6 to 12 cycles. One entry per CDR3 protein, called by TCRdb with MiXCR from the 5' RACE reads. The sample holds 850,000 to 1,300,000 distinct CDR3 sequences, 35% to 50% seen once. This rearrangement joins TRBV28 to TRBJ2-5; D remains unclear. This sequence originates from a woman between 55 and 75 years old in good health. Sample: blood. CDR3 nucleotide sequence: TGTGCCAGCAGTGCCCGGCTAAATGAGCAGTACTTC. It is translated as CASSARLNEQYF.